This T cell receptor (beta chain) was captured by sequencing in a study of molecular identifiers for immune sequencing clone quantification. This clonotype was recorded many times. Its antigen is currently unknown. Each CDR3 protein is one row after TCRdb ran MiXCR on the PCR reads. Found here are roughly 93,000 distinct CDR3 sequences, 19% of them singletons; the top ten hold about 0.85%. Naive CD8 libraries came from approximately 20,000 to 980,000 sorted cells with 10%, 30% or 50% RNA. Sorting captured naive CD8 T cells as CD8+CD4-CCR7+CD45RA+. Findings of the study overall: Clonotypes topping 20 RNA copies carried over 98% of effector molecules but under 1% of naive ones.

Sequenced: naive CD8+ T cells from blood, with Jurkat cell RNA spiked in. Indicated subset: FACS-sorted CD8+CD4-CCR7+CD45RA+ naive T cells. The sequence was obtained from a human donor in good health. Some libraries in this study had Jurkat cell RNA spiked in.

The CDR3 is CASTQGETQYF. The CDR3, as DNA: TGTGCCAGCACCCAGGGGGAGACCCAGTACTTC. This chain connects TRBV7-9 to TRBJ2-5; a weak D match, TRBD1 (6 bases). The CDR3 is made up of 11 amino acids. Germline V gene sequence: CDR1 SEHNR, CDR2 FQNEAQ (reference sequence). Trimming stripped 7 bases from V and 5 bases from J, with 8 bases between. Variable domain in full (rest from reference TRBV7-9 and TRBJ2-5): DTGVSQNPRHKITKRGQNVTFRCDPISEHNRLYWYRQTLGQGPEFLTYFQNEAQLEKSRLLSDRFSAERPKGSFSTLEIQRTEQGDSAMYLCASTQGETQYFGPGTRLLVL.